The 32 T cell receptor beta chains given below trace back to one sample, sequenced in a study of T cells in Graves' hyperthyroidism and ophthalmopathy. RNA transcripts gave rise to amplified TCR beta CDR3 regions. The HTBI primer set served for first-round RT-PCR of the TCR CDR3. A single record per CDR3 protein comes from TCRdb applying MiXCR to the multiplex PCR reads. In the table there are fewer than 700,000 distinct CDR3 sequences, 17% of which are singletons. The material sequenced was blood. All receptors come from a woman aged 18-29 years with Graves' ophthalmopathy.

A note on this clonotype: At one end, the junction sequence differs from germline, possibly due to a read error. This chain uses TRBV7-6 with TRBJ2-1, with 7 bases lining up with TRBD2. The CDR3 is 16 amino acids. Per the germline V gene, CDR1 is SGHVS and CDR2 is FNYEAQ. The DNA of the CDR3 is TGTGCCAGCAGCTTAGCTGCTAGCGGACCCTACAATGAGCAGTCCTTC. Protein sequence: CASSLAASGPYNEQSF.

The sample holds a few counts of this clonotype. The V call is TRBV4-1, the J call TRBJ1-2; D is undetermined. Trimming removed 3 bases from V and 8 bases from J, with 19 bases in between. The CDR3 runs to 15 residues. Germline V gene data show CDR1 as MGHRA and CDR2 as YSYEKL. The CDR3 here is CASSHVRAPETGYTF. The CDR3 DNA reads as TGCGCCAGCAGCCATGTCCGGGCCCCAGAGACCGGCTACACCTTC.

In its sample, this clonotype was seen many times. V gene TRBV18 combines with J gene TRBJ1-1, with 10 bases aligning to TRBD1. Germline assignment: CDR1 KGHSH and CDR2 LQKENI. The ends lost 3 bases at V and 1 base at J; junction bases unmatched: 8. The CDR3 spans 17 residues. CDR3: CASSPMDRGETNTEAFF. DNA for the CDR3: TGTGCCAGCTCACCTATGGACAGGGGGGAAACGAACACTGAAGCTTTCTTT.

This clonotype was counted between two and nine times. The chain links TRBV6-1 to TRBJ2-7, with D perhaps TRBD1 (8 bases). Looked up from germline, CDR1 is MNHNS and CDR2 is SASEGT. The CDR3 runs 14 residues. With 6 bases removed from V and 5 bases from J, the gap between germline ends came to 17 bases. The chain's CDR3 is CASRYGQGGNEQYF. For the CDR3, the DNA is TGTGCCAGCAGATACGGACAGGGAGGGAACGAGCAGTACTTC.

This chain uses TRBV4-1 with TRBJ2-7; D remains ambiguous. Germline CDR1 reads MGHRA; CDR2 reads YSYEKL. The ends were cut back, 2 bases at V and 1 base at J, with 9 bases in the middle. The CDR3 runs 14 residues. This CDR3 is CASSQRQFSYEQYF. The CDR3 DNA follows: TGCGCCAGCAGCCAAAGGCAGTTTTCCTACGAGCAGTACTTC.

This clonotype was seen ten or more times. The CDR3 nucleotides are TGTGCCAGCAGTCTTGGACAGGGTTACACTGAAGCTTTCTTT. This codes for CASSLGQGYTEAFF. This chain uses TRBV6-1 with TRBJ1-1; 8 positions match TRBD1. Per germline, CDR1 MNHNS and CDR2 SASEGT. The CDR3 covers 14 residues. Trimming took 5 bases from V and 3 from J; bases not matched to a gene: 5.

This clonotype was detected a few times. The chain uses TRBV5-5 and TRBJ2-3; no reliable D call. Deletions cut 3 bases from V and 2 bases from J, with 10 bases between. The CDR3 covers 14 residues. Germline CDR1 is SGHKS and CDR2 is YYEKEE (reference sequence). The CDR3 here is CASSSGPHTDTQYF. CDR3 coding DNA: TGTGCCAGCAGCTCCGGGCCCCACACAGATACGCAGTATTTT.

This chain joins TRBV5-1 and TRBJ2-7; perhaps TRBD2 as D (6 bases). Looked up from germline, CDR1 is SGHRS and CDR2 is YFSETQ. Between the trimmed V and J ends, which lost 0 bases and 3 bases, there was a span of 13 bases. The CDR3 runs 15 residues. CDR3 protein: CASSLVGQEGYEQYF. The DNA for the CDR3 is TGCGCCAGCAGCTTGGTAGGTCAGGAGGGCTACGAGCAGTACTTC.

This clonotype was detected many times. The chain carries TRBV11-3 and TRBJ2-3; D perhaps matches TRBD2 (5 bases). V was cut by 5 bases and J by 9 bases, with 12 bases left in between. The germline V gene encodes CDR1 SGHNT and CDR2 YENEEA. The CDR3 length is 12 residues. This chain's CDR3 is CASSPGNGTQYF. CDR3 sequence (DNA): TGTGCCAGCAGCCCGGGGAATGGGACGCAGTATTTT.

This chain links TRBV12-3 or TRBV12-4 with TRBJ2-5; 7 positions agree with TRBD2. Trimming removed 3 bases from V and 5 bases from J; junction bases left unmatched: 15. This CDR3 spans 17 amino acids. CDR3 sequence: CASSFGFRAGVVETQYF. The CDR3 bases are TGTGCCAGCAGTTTCGGCTTCAGGGCGGGAGTAGTGGAGACCCAGTACTTC.

In the case of this clonotype: A much larger clone lies one base from this, so it may be a read error. The V gene is TRBV2, the J gene TRBJ1-5; perhaps TRBD1 as D (5 bases). The length of the CDR3 is 15 residues. The germline V gene encodes CDR1 SNHLY and CDR2 FYNNEI. CDR3 coding DNA: TGTGTCAGCAGTGTATGGCAGGGTTTTGATCAGCCCCAGCATTTT. This sequence encodes CVSSVWQGFDQPQHF.

The chain combines TRBV6-1 with TRBJ2-7; the match to TRBD1 covers 8 bases. V was clipped by 5 bases and J by 2 bases; unmatched bases: 8. Germline CDR1 is MNHNS and CDR2 is SASEGT. CDR3 length equals 15 residues. CDR3 DNA sequence: TGTGCCAGCAGTACGCGGGACAGGCGGGCCTACGAGCAGTACTTC. Protein product: CASSTRDRRAYEQYF.

Many counts were recorded for this clonotype. The genes are TRBV20-1 and TRBJ2-7; 8 nucleotides line up with TRBD2. Germline V gene data show CDR1 as DFQATT and CDR2 as SNEGSKA (reference sequence). This CDR3 is 15 amino acids long. The V gene end was trimmed by 1 base and the J gene end by 2 bases; junction bases not matched to a gene: 7. The CDR3 DNA sequence: TGCAGTGCTAGAGTCGGAACTAGCGGAACCTACGAGCAGTACTTC. This sequence encodes CSARVGTSGTYEQYF.

This clonotype was observed many times. The rearrangement links TRBV11-2 to TRBJ1-2; tentatively, D is TRBD1 (5 bases). Germline V gene sequence: CDR1 SGHAT, CDR2 FQNNGV. The CDR3 sequence is 18 residues long. With 4 bases removed from V and 0 bases from J, the gap between germline ends came to 21 bases. This CDR3 reads CASSSLRVGGVANYGYTF. The DNA for the CDR3 is TGTGCCAGCAGCTCACTCAGAGTTGGGGGGGTGGCTAACTATGGCTACACCTTC. The full variable domain, rest sourced from reference TRBV11-2 and TRBJ1-2, is EAGVAQSPRYKIIEKRQSVAFWCNPISGHATLYWYQQILGQGPKLLIQFQNNGVVDDSQLPKDRFSAERLKGVDSTLKIQPAKLEDSAVYLCASSSLRVGGVANYGYTFGSGTRLTVV.

This chain links TRBV29-1 with TRBJ2-1, with D perhaps matching TRBD1 or TRBD2 (6 bases each). Germline assignment: CDR1 SQVTM and CDR2 ANQGSEA. The CDR3 is 14 residues long. The V gene lost 1 base and the J gene lost 7 bases, with 14 bases spanning the gap. Here the CDR3 DNA reads TGCAGCGTTGAAGGCTCGGGGGCGTCTAATGAGCAGTTCTTC. It yields the protein CSVEGSGASNEQFF.

The chain carries TRBV20-1 and TRBJ1-6; D unclear. The germline V gene encodes CDR1 DFQATT and CDR2 SNEGSKA (reference sequence). The V and J ends lost 7 bases and 10 bases respectively, with 26 bases between them. The CDR3 has 16 residues. For the CDR3, the DNA is TGCAGTGGGGAAGTGCGGGTGGGTGGTCCTGGCTCACCCCTCCACTTT. Residues: CSGEVRVGGPGSPLHF.

Only a few counts were recorded for this clonotype. The gene calls are TRBV20-1 and TRBJ2-1; D may be TRBD2 (7 bases). The CDR3 sequence is 14 residues long. V gave up 1 base and J gave up 2 bases, with 9 bases separating them. The germline V gene has CDR1 DFQATT and CDR2 SNEGSKA (reference sequence). The CDR3 is CSARAGGPYNEQFF. In nucleotides, the CDR3 is TGCAGTGCTAGAGCGGGGGGCCCCTACAATGAGCAGTTCTTC.

This chain links TRBV2 with TRBJ2-5; TRBD2 matches at 13 bases. CDR1 is SNHLY and CDR2 is FYNNEI in the germline V gene. Trimming took 3 bases from V and 5 from J; bases not matched to a gene: 6. This CDR3 spans 16 amino acids. CDR3: CASSEATSGRLETQYF. DNA of the CDR3: TGTGCCAGCAGTGAGGCGACTAGCGGGAGGTTGGAGACCCAGTACTTC.

There are many counts of this clonotype. The rearrangement links TRBV6-1 to TRBJ2-1; TRBD2 matches 8 bases. The CDR3 extends over 15 amino acids. V shed 5 bases and J 4 bases; nucleotides not matched to a gene: 7. CDR1 is MNHNS and CDR2 is SASEGT in the germline V gene. DNA of the CDR3: TGTGCCAGCAGTTCCGGGACTAGGGTGTACAATGAGCAGTTCTTC. Protein sequence: CASSSGTRVYNEQFF.

There are many counts of this clonotype. This chain links TRBV29-1 with TRBJ2-1; the match to TRBD2 covers 10 bases. The V gene end was trimmed by 6 bases and the J gene end by 4 bases; junction bases not matched to a gene: 9. This CDR3 region has 15 residues. Germline V gene lookup returns CDR1 SQVTM and CDR2 ANQGSEA. The chain's CDR3 is CSVTGGTSDYNEQFF. The CDR3 bases are TGCAGCGTCACGGGGGGGACTAGCGATTACAATGAGCAGTTCTTC.

This clonotype was seen repeatedly, ten times or more. The chain is built from TRBV11-3 and TRBJ2-7, with D perhaps TRBD1 or TRBD2 (5 bases each). The CDR3 has 14 residues. Trimming removed 4 bases at V and 2 bases at J, with 12 bases between. The germline V gene encodes CDR1 SGHNT and CDR2 YENEEA. CDR3 DNA sequence: TGTGCCAGCAGCTGGGCCACGGGACCCTACGAGCAGTACTTC. It translates to CASSWATGPYEQYF.

The gene calls are TRBV18 and TRBJ2-3; 10 positions agree with TRBD1. Germline-derived CDR1 and CDR2 are KGHSH and LQKENI. The CDR3 totals 16 residues. V gave up 3 bases and J gave up 4 bases; unmatched junction bases: 7. The CDR3 region has the DNA TGTGCCAGCTCACCGGGTCCAGGACAGGGGGCAGATACGCAGTATTTT. It is translated as CASSPGPGQGADTQYF. The full variable domain, in which reference TRBV18 and TRBJ2-3 provide the parts outside the CDR3, is NAGVMQNPRHLVRRRGQEARLRCSPMKGHSHVYWYRQLPEEGLKFMVYLQKENIIDESGMPKERFSAEFPKEGPSILRIQQVVRGDSAAYFCASSPGPGQGADTQYFGPGTRLTVL.

At least ten counts were recorded for this clonotype. This chain links TRBV7-2 with TRBJ1-2; 9 nucleotides align to TRBD1. CDR3 length equals 15 residues. The V segment lost 6 bases and the J segment 3 bases; nucleotides outside the gene matches: 8. From germline, CDR1 is SGHTA and CDR2 FQGNSA. The CDR3 here is CASSWTGDYYYGYTF. The DNA of the CDR3 is TGTGCCAGCAGTTGGACAGGGGACTACTACTATGGCTACACCTTC.

The chain uses TRBV11-2 and TRBJ2-1; D is unclear. Germline V gene sequence: CDR1 SGHAT, CDR2 FQNNGV. CDR3 length equals 12 residues. V lost 1 base to trimming and J lost 16 bases, with 14 bases between them. The chain's CDR3 is CASSLGLPGRFF. The DNA of the CDR3 is TGTGCCAGCAGCTTAGGACTCCCAGGCAGATTCTTC.

This chain links TRBV10-3 with TRBJ2-7; TRBD1 agrees at 9 bases. Trimming cost V 6 bases and J 2 bases; bases outside gene matches: 8. Per germline, CDR1 ENHRY and CDR2 SYGVKD. The CDR3 totals 15 residues. The CDR3: CAISSPGQGTYEQYF. CDR3 DNA: TGTGCCATCAGCAGCCCGGGACAGGGTACCTACGAGCAGTACTTC.

This clonotype showed up many times. This rearrangement joins TRBV6-5 to TRBJ1-1; 8 bases match TRBD1. The germline gives CDR1 MNHEY, CDR2 SVGAGI. V lost 6 bases to trimming and J lost 5 bases; unmatched junction nucleotides: 11. The CDR3 has 15 residues. The CDR3 here is CASRPSRGLETEAFF. The CDR3 DNA is TGTGCCAGCAGACCCAGCAGGGGGCTTGAAACTGAAGCTTTCTTT.

Comment on this clonotype: A much larger clone lies one base from this, so it may be a read error. The chain couples TRBV5-1 to TRBJ2-3, with no clear D. V was pared by 1 base and J by 4 bases, with 7 bases between. This CDR3 contains 13 residues. Per the germline V gene, CDR1 is SGHRS and CDR2 is YFSETQ. The CDR3 DNA is TGCGCCAGCAGCTTGACTCTGGCAGATACGCAGTATTTT. This sequence encodes CASSLTLADTQYF.

This clonotype was recorded a few times. The chain has TRBV5-1 and TRBJ2-1, with 12 positions matching TRBD2. CDR3 length: 18 amino acids. V shed 0 bases, J shed 0 bases, and the junction held 4 bases outside the gene matches. Germline values: CDR1 SGHRS, CDR2 YFSETQ. DNA of the CDR3: TGCGCCAGCAGCTTGGTGCTAGCGGGGGGGAGCTCCTACAATGAGCAGTTCTTC. Protein: CASSLVLAGGSSYNEQFF.

Many counts were recorded for this clonotype. V usage is TRBV2 and J usage is TRBJ2-7; D gene uncertain. In germline, CDR1 is SNHLY, CDR2 FYNNEI. This CDR3 contains 14 residues. Trimming left V 2 bases short and J 3 bases short, with 11 bases between. CDR3 in DNA: TGTGCCAGCAGTGAATGGGGAAAGGGCTACGAGCAGTACTTC. This gives the protein CASSEWGKGYEQYF.

The chain is built from TRBV20-1 and TRBJ1-3; D not certain. Trimming took 5 bases from V and 0 from J, leaving 5 bases between them. Germline V lookup: CDR1 DFQATT, CDR2 SNEGSKA (reference sequence). The CDR3 loop spans 12 amino acids. The CDR3, as DNA: TGCAGTGCTGAGGGCTCTGGAAACACCATATATTTT. Protein product: CSAEGSGNTIYF.

Many counts were recorded for this clonotype. Here the CDR3 reads CASSFGTGRTNEKLFF. The CDR3 DNA reads TGTGCCAGCAGTTTCGGGACAGGGCGGACTAATGAAAAACTGTTTTTT. This chain joins TRBV6-1 and TRBJ1-4; the match to TRBD1 covers 9 bases. The ends lost 5 bases at V and 2 bases at J; junction bases unmatched: 6. CDR3 length: 16 amino acids. CDR1 MNHNS and CDR2 SASEGT come from the germline V gene.

A remark on this clonotype: A much larger clone sits a single nucleotide away, making a read error possible. The gene calls are TRBV5-1 and TRBJ1-2, with 7 bases matching TRBD1. Per germline, CDR1 SGHRS and CDR2 YFSETQ. The junction had 9 bases not matched to a gene; V was cut back by 4 bases and J by 3 bases. This CDR3 is built from 15 residues. CDR3 nucleotide sequence: TGCGCCAGCAGCCTTGGACAGGACTATGACTATGGCTACACCTTC. Translation: CASSLGQDYDYGYTF.